This TCR beta chain appears in the sequencing data of a study of blood T cell repertoires in COVID-19. Data came from immunoSEQ multiplex PCR; TCRdb stores just in-frame clones and leaves some out. The data contain some 7,800 clones, around 86% of them singletons. The CDR3 consists of 17 residues. J was trimmed by 4 bases and V by 1 base; bases with no gene match: 8. Germline assignment: CDR1 LGHNA and CDR2 YSLEER. The V and J genes are TRBV4-3 and TRBJ2-3, with 10 positions matching TRBD2. Material for sequencing was peripheral blood. This clonotype was obtained from a woman aged 60-70 years with active COVID-19. The CDR3, as DNA: TGCGCCAGCAGCCAAGGGCTAGCGGGGGACGGGTCAGATACGCAGTATTTT. This sequence encodes CASSQGLAGDGSDTQYF.